Listed below are T cell receptor beta chains from one sample, sequenced in a study of blood T cells in healthy people across ages. TCRdb fed the 5' RACE reads into MiXCR, producing one record per CDR3 protein. The table lists hundreds of thousands of distinct CDR3 sequences, roughly 44% of them singletons, with roughly 19% in the top ten. The sample was blood. These receptors all stem from a man aged 55-75 years in good health. CDR3s include the opening cysteine and the closing phenylalanine or tryptophan. Clone size is stated in some rows and not others, as once, few, many or a class when expanded.

j_call clone_size v_call cdr3_aa
TRBJ1-5 few TRBV12-3/TRBV12-4 CARSGQPRQPQHF
TRBJ2-3 few TRBV6-5 CASSYRGGSDTQYF
TRBJ1-1 NA TRBV20-1 CSARVGQGTEAFF
TRBJ1-5 NA TRBV11-2 CASTKVQPQHF
TRBJ1-5 NA TRBV7-9 CASSLQGEDQPQHF
TRBJ2-3 NA TRBV5-1 CASSPRAGINGPDTQYF
TRBJ2-5 few TRBV11-2 CASSSGGRGYQETQYF
TRBJ2-7 NA TRBV9 CASRRSGGDNEQYF
TRBJ1-3 NA TRBV4-1 CASSQDKNSGNTIYF
TRBJ2-3 NA TRBV4-1 CASSQGLSGYTDTQYF
TRBJ1-1 NA TRBV30 CAWSVEALNTEAFF
TRBJ2-5 NA TRBV30 CAWSVSVDEQYF
TRBJ1-1 NA TRBV4-3 CASSLGHGNTEAFF
NA NA TRBV4-2 CASSQSTGAWDIQYF
TRBJ2-7 few TRBV29-1 CSVEVGGLQGAEQYF
TRBJ2-7 many TRBV6-5 CASSRKVRVGEQYF
TRBJ2-1 NA TRBV12-3/TRBV12-4 CASSGRTSLSSWQFF
TRBJ2-7 few TRBV24-1 CATARKGYYEQYF
TRBJ2-7 few TRBV2 CASTEQGLPYEQYF
TRBJ1-2 NA TRBV2 CASSEYPDLGYTF
TRBJ2-5 NA TRBV5-1 CASSRSRDQETQYF
TRBJ2-5 few TRBV7-9 CASSLPSLQETQYF
TRBJ2-7 NA TRBV20-1 CSASPSMSCEQYF